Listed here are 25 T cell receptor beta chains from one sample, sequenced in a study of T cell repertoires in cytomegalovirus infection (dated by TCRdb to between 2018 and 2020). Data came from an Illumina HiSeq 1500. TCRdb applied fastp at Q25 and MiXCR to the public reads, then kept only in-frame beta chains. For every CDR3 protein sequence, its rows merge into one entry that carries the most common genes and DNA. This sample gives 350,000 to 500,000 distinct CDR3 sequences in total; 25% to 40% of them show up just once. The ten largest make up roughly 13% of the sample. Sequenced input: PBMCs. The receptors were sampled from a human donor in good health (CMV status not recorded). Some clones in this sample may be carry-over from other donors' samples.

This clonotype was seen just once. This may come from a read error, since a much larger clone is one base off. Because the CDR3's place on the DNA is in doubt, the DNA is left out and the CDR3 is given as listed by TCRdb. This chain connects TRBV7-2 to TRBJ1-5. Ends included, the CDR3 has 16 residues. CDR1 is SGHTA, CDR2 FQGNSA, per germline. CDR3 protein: CASSLGVGLGNQPQPF.

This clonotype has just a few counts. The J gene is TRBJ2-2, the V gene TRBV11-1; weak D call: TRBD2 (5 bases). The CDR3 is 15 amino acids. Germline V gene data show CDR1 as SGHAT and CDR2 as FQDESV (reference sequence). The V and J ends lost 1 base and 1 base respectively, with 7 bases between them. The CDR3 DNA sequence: TGTGCCAGCAGCTTAGTCGCGGGGAACACCGGGGAGCTGTTTTTT. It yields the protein CASSLVAGNTGELFF.

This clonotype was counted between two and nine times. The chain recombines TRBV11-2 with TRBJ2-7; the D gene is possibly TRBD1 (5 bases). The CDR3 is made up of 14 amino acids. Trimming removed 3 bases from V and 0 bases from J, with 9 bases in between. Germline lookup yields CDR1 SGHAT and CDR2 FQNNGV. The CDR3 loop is CASSLQGNSYEQYF. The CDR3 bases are TGTGCCAGCAGCTTGCAGGGAAACTCCTACGAGCAGTACTTC.

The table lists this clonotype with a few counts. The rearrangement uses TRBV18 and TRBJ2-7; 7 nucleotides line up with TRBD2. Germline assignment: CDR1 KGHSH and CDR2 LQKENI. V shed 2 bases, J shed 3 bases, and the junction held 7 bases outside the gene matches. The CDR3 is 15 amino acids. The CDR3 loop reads CASSPTSGRVYEQYF. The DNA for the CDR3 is TGTGCCAGCTCACCAACGTCGGGGAGGGTCTACGAGCAGTACTTC.

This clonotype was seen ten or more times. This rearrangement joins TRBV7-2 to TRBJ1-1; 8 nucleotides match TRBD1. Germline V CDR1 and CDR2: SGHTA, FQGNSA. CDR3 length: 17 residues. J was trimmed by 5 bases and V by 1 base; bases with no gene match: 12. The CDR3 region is CASSLVGQGAKATEAFF. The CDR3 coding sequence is TGTGCCAGCAGCTTAGTCGGCCAGGGGGCGAAGGCGACTGAAGCTTTCTTT.

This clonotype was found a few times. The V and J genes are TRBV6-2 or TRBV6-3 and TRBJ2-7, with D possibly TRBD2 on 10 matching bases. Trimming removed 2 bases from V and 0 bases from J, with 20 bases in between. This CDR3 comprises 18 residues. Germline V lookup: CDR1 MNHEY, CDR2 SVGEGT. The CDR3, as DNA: TGTGCCAGCAGTTACCTACTAGCGGGACAGGGTATCTCCTACGAGCAGTACTTC. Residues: CASSYLLAGQGISYEQYF.

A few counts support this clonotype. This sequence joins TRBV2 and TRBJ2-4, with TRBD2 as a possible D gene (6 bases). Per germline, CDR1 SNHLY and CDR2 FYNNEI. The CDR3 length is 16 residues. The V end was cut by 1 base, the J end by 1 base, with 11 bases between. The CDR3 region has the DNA TGTGCCAGCAGTGAAGGTTGGGGGGATGCCAAAAACATTCAGTACTTC. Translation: CASSEGWGDAKNIQYF.

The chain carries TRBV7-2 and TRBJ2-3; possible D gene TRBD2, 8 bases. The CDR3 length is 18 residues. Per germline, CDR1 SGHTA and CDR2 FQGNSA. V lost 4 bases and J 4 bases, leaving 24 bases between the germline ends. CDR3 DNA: TGTGCCAGCAGCTCCAGGGGAGGGGGCGGGGGGCCGCCAGATACGCAGTATTTT. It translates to CASSSRGGGGGPPDTQYF.

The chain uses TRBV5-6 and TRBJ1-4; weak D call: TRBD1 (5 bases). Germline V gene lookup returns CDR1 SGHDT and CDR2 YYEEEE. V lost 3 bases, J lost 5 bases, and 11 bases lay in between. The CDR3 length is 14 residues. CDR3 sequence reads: CASSWGPENEKLFF. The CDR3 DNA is TGTGCCAGCAGCTGGGGACCGGAAAATGAAAAACTGTTTTTT.

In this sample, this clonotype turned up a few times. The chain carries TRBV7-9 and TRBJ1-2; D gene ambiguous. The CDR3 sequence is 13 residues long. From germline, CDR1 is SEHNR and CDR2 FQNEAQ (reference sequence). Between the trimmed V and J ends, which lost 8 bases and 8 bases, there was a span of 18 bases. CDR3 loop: CASDSVRTRGYTF. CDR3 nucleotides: TGTGCCAGCGATTCCGTCAGGACTAGGGGCTACACCTTC.

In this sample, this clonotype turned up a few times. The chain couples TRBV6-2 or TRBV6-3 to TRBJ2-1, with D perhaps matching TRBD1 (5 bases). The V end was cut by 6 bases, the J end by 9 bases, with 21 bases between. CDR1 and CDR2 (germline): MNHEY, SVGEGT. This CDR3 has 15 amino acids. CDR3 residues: CASSHYTDTHGEQFF. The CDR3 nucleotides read TGTGCCAGCAGCCACTACACGGACACCCACGGTGAGCAGTTCTTC.

CDR3 nucleotide sequence: TGCGCCAGCAGCTCTTCTAGCGGGGGAGGAAACATTCAGTACTTC. Translated: CASSSSSGGGNIQYF. The V gene is TRBV5-1, the J gene TRBJ2-4; 10 bases line up with TRBD2. Trimming cost V 3 bases and J 6 bases; bases outside gene matches: 6. The CDR3 contains 15 residues. Germline CDR1 and CDR2: SGHRS and YFSETQ.

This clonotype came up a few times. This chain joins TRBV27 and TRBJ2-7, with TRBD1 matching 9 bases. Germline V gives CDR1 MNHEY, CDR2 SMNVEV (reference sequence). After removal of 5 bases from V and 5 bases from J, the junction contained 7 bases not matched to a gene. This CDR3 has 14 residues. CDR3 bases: TGTGCCAGCAGTCGCTGGGACAGGGTAGACGAGCAGTACTTC. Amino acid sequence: CASSRWDRVDEQYF.

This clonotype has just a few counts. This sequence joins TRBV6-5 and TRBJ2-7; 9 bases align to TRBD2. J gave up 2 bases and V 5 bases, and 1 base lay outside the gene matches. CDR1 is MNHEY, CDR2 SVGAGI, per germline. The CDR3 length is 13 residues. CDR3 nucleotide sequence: TGTGCCAGCAGTCTAGCGGGACCCTACGAGCAGTACTTC. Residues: CASSLAGPYEQYF.

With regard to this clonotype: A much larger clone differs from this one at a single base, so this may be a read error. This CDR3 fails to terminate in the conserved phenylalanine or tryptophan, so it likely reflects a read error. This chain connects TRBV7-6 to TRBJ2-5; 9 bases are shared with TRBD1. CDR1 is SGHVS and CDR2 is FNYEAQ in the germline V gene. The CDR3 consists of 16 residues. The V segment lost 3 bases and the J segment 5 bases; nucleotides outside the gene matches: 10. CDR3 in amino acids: CASSLISGTGSETQYL. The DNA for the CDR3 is TGTGCCAGCAGCTTGATCTCCGGGACAGGGTCGGAGACCCAGTACTTA.

The CDR3 spells CASSYRPGATGQGKLFF. The CDR3 nucleotides read TGTGCCAGCAGTTATCGCCCGGGGGCGACGGGTCAGGGAAAACTGTTTTTT. The V gene is TRBV6-5, the J gene TRBJ1-4, with a possible D match to TRBD1 (6 bases). CDR3 length: 17 residues. V was trimmed by 3 bases and J by 10 bases, leaving 24 bases between them. In germline, CDR1 is MNHEY, CDR2 SVGAGI.

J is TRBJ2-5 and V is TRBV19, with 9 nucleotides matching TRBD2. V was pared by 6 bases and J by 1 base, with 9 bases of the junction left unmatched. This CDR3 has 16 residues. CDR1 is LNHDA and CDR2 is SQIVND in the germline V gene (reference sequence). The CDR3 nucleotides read TGTGCCAGTAGGACCCGTAGCGGGGGACCCCAAGAGACCCAGTACTTC. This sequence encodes CASRTRSGGPQETQYF. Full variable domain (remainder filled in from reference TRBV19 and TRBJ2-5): DGGITQSPKYLFRKEGQNVTLSCEQNLNHDAMYWYRQDPGQGLRLIYYSQIVNDFQKGDIAEGYSVSREKKESFPLTVTSAQKNPTAFYLCASRTRSGGPQETQYFGPGTRLLVL.

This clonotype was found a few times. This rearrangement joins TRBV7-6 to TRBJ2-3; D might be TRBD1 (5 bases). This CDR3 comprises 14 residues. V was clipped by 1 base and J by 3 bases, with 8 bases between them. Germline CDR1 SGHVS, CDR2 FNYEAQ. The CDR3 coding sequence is TGTGCCAGCAGCTTAGAATACAGGACAGATACGCAGTATTTT. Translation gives CASSLEYRTDTQYF.

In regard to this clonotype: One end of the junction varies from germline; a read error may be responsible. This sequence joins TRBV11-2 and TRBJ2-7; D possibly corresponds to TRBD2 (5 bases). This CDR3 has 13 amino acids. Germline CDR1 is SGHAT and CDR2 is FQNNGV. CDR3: CASSLSAAYEQSF. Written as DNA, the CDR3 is TGCGCCAGCAGCTTATCAGCGGCCTACGAGCAGTCCTTC.

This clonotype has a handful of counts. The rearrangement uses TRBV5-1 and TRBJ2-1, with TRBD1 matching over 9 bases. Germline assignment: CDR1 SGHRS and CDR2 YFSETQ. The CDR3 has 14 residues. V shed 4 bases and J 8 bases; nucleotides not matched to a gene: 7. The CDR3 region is CASSNRDRAHEQFF. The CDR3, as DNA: TGCGCCAGCAGCAACCGGGACAGGGCTCATGAGCAGTTCTTC.

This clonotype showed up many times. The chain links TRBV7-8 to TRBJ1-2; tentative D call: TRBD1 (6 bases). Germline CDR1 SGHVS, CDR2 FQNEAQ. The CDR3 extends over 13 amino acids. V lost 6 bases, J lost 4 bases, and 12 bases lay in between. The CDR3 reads CASSPQGTYGYTF. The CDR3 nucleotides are TGTGCCAGCAGTCCACAGGGAACCTATGGCTACACCTTC.

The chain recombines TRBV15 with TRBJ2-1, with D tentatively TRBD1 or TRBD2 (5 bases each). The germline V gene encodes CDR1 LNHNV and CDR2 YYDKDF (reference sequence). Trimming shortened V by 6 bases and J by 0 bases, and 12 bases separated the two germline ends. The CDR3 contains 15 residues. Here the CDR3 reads CATRPPGSSYNEQFF. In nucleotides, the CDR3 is TGTGCCACCAGACCCCCAGGGAGCTCCTACAATGAGCAGTTCTTC.

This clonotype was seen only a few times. The CDR3 region is CASSVTGLLYGYTF. The CDR3 nucleotides read TGTGCCAGTAGTGTAACCGGGCTACTATATGGCTACACCTTC. V usage is TRBV19 and J usage is TRBJ1-2; no firm D call. Germline lookup yields CDR1 LNHDA and CDR2 SQIVND (reference sequence). V lost 5 bases and J lost 5, with 15 bases in between. CDR3 length: 14 amino acids.

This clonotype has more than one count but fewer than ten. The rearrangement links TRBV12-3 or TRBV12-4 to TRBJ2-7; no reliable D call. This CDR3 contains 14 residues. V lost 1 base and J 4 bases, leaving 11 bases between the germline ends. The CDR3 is CASSLEGMGYEQYF. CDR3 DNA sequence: TGTGCCAGCAGTTTAGAAGGGATGGGATACGAGCAGTACTTC.

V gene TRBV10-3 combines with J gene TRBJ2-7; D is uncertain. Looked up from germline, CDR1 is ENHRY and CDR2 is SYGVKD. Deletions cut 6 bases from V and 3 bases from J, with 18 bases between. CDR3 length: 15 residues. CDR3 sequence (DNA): TGTGCCATCAGATTGGACGGAGAGAGAGGCTACGAGCAGTACTTC. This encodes CAIRLDGERGYEQYF.